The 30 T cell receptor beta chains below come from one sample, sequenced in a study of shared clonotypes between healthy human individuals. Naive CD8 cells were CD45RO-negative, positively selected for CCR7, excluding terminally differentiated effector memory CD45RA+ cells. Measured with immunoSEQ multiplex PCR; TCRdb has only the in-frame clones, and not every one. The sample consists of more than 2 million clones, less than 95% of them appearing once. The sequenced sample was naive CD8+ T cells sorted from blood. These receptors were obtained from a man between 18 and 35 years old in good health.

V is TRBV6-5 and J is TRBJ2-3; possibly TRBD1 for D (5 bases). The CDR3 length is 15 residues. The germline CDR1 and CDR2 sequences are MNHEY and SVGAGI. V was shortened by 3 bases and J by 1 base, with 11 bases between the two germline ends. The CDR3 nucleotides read TGTGCCAGCAGTTATACAGGTGGCGGCACAGATACGCAGTATTTT. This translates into CASSYTGGGTDTQYF.

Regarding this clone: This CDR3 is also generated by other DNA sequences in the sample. Here the CDR3 DNA reads TGTGCCAGCAGCTTAACAGGGATCAGCACAGATACGCAGTATTTT. It yields the protein CASSLTGISTDTQYF. The rearrangement uses TRBV7-3 and TRBJ2-3; D remains unclear. The germline gives CDR1 SGHTA, CDR2 FQGTGA. The CDR3 has 15 amino acids. V lost 0 bases and J 0 bases, leaving 7 bases between the germline ends.

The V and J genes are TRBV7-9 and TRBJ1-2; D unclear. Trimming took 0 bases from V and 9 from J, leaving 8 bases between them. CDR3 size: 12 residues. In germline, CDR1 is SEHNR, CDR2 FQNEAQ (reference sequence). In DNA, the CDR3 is TGTGCCAGCAGCTTAGCGGACCTCCGCTACACCTTC. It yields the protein CASSLADLRYTF.

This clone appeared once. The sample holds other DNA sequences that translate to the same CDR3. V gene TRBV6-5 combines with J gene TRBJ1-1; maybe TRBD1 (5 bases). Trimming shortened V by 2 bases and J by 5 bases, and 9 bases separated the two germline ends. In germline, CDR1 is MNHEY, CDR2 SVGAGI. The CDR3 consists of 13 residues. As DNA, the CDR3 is TGTGCCAGCAGTTACGCGGGGGGAACTGAAGCTTTCTTT. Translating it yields CASSYAGGTEAFF.

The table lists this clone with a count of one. The CDR3 sequence: CASSFSGLQETQYF. In DNA form, the CDR3 reads TGTGCCAGCAGCTTCTCAGGGCTCCAAGAGACCCAGTACTTC. V is TRBV5-4 and J is TRBJ2-5, with a tentative D call TRBD1 (5 bases). The ends were cut back, 2 bases at V and 1 base at J, with 9 bases in the middle. Germline CDR1 SGHNT, CDR2 YYREEE (reference sequence). This CDR3 comprises 14 residues.

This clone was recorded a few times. Written as DNA, the CDR3 is TGTGCCAGCAGCTTTAGCGGGGGGGCCTACAATGAGCAGTTCTTC. Residues: CASSFSGGAYNEQFF. V usage is TRBV7-9 and J usage is TRBJ2-1; TRBD2 matches 11 bases. The V segment lost 3 bases and the J segment 2 bases; nucleotides outside the gene matches: 0. The CDR3 covers 15 residues. Germline CDR1 and CDR2: SEHNR and FQNEAQ (reference sequence).

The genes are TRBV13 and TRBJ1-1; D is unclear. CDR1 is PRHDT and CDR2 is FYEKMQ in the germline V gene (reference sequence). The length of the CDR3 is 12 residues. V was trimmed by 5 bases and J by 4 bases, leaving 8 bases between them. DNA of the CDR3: TGTGCCAGCAGCGGGCTGGGCACTGAAGCTTTCTTT. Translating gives CASSGLGTEAFF.

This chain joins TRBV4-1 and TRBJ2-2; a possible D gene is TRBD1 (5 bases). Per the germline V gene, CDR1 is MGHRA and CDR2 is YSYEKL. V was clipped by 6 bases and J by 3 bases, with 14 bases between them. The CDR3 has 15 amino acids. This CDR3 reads CASRHPKGDTGELFF. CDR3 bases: TGCGCCAGCAGACATCCGAAAGGGGACACCGGGGAGCTGTTTTTT.

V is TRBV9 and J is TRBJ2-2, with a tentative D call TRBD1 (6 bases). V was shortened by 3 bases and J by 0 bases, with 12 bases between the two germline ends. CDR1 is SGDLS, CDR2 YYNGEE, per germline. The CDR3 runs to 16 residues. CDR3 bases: TGTGCCAGCAGCGCCGGGAACAGGGCGAACACCGGGGAGCTGTTTTTT. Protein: CASSAGNRANTGELFF.

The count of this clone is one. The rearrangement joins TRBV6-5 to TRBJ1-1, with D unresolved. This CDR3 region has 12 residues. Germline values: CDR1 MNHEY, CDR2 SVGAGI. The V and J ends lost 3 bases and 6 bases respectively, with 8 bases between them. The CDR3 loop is CASSYGSAEAFF. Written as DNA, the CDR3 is TGTGCCAGCAGTTATGGGAGTGCTGAAGCTTTCTTT.

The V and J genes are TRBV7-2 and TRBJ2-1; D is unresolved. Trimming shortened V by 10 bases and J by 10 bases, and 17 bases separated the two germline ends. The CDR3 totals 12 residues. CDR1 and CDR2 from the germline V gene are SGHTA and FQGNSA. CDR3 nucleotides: TGTGCCACCGGTTGGGCAACCGGGGAGCAGTTCTTC. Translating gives CATGWATGEQFF.

The CDR3 coding sequence is TGTGCCAGCAGCCCCCCCTCGTCTCTCGAGCAGTACTTC. Protein sequence: CASSPPSSLEQYF. The J gene is TRBJ2-7, the V gene TRBV9, with D unclear. This CDR3 comprises 13 residues. V lost 4 bases and J lost 6, with 14 bases in between. The germline V gene has CDR1 SGDLS and CDR2 YYNGEE.

The chain's CDR3 is CASSIGTDGSDEQYF. The CDR3 DNA reads TGTGCCAGCAGTATTGGGACAGATGGGTCCGACGAGCAGTACTTC. This chain uses TRBV6-5 with TRBJ2-7, with 7 bases matching TRBD1. Germline assignment: CDR1 MNHEY and CDR2 SVGAGI. V trimming: 5 bases; J trimming: 5 bases; junction bases outside the gene matches: 12. The CDR3 runs 15 residues.

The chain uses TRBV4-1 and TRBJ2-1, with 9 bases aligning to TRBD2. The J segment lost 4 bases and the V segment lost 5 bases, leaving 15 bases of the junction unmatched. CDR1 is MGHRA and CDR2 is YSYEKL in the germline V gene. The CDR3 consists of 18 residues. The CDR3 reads CASSTLGAGGITYNEQFF. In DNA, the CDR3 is TGCGCCAGCAGCACTCTCGGGGCGGGGGGGATAACATACAATGAGCAGTTCTTC.

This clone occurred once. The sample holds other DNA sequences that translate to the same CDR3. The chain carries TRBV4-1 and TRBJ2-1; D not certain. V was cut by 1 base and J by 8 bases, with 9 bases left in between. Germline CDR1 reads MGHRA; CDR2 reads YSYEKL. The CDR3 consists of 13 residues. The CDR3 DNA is TGCGCCAGCAGCCAAGTCGGACCGGATGAGCAGTTCTTC. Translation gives CASSQVGPDEQFF.

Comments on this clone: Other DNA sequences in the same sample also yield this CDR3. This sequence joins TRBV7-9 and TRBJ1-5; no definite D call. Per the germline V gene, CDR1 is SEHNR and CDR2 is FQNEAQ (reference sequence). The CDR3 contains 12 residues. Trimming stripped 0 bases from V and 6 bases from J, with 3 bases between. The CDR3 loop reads CASSLAGQPQHF. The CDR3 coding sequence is TGTGCCAGCAGCTTAGCGGGTCAGCCCCAGCATTTT.

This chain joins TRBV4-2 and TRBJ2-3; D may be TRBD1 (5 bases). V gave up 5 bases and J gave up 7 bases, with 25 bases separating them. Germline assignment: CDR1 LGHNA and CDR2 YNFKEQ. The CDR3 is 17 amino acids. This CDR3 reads CASSKLPPGHSENTQYF. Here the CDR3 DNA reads TGTGCCAGCAGCAAACTACCCCCCGGACACTCGGAGAATACGCAGTATTTT.

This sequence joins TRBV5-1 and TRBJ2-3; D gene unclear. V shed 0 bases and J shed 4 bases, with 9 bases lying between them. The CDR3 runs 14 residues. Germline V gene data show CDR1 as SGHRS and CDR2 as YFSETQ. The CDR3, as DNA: TGCGCCAGCAGCTTGGCCGAGCGTGCAGATACGCAGTATTTT. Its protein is CASSLAERADTQYF.

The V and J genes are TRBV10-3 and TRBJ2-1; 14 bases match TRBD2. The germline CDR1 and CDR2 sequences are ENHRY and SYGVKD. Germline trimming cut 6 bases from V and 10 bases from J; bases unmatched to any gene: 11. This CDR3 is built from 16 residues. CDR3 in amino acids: CAIRGWTSGRIGEQFF. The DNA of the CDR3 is TGTGCCATCAGGGGGTGGACTAGCGGGAGGATTGGGGAGCAGTTCTTC.

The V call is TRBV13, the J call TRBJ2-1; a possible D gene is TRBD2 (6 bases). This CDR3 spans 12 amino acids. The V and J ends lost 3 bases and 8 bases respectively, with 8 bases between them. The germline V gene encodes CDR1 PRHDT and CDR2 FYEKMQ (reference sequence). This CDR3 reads CASSFTGDEQFF. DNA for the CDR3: TGTGCCAGCAGCTTTACGGGGGATGAGCAGTTCTTC.

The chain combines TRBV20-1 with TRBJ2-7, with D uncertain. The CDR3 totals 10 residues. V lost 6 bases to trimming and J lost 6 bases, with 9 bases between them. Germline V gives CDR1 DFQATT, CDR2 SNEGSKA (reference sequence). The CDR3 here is CSASNGEQYF. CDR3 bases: TGCAGTGCCAGCAACGGCGAGCAGTACTTC.

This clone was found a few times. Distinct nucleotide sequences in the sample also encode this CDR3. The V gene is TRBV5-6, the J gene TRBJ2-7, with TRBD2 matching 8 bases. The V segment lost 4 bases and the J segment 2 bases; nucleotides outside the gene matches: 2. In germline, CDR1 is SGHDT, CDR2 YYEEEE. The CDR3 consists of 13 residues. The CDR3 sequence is CASSPGLAYEQYF. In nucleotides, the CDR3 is TGTGCCAGCAGCCCGGGACTAGCCTACGAGCAGTACTTC.

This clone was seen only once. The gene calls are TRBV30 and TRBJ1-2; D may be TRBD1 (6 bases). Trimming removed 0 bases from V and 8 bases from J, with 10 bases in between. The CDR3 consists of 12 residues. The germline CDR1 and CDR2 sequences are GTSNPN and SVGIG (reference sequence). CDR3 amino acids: CAWSVVQGGYTF. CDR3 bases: TGTGCCTGGAGTGTCGTTCAGGGGGGCTACACCTTC.

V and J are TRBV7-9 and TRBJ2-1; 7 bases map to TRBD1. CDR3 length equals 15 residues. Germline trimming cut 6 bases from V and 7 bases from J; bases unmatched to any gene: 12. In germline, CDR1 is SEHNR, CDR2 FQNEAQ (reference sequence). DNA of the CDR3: TGTGCCAGCAGACCCAACAGGGGCCAAGGAAATGAGCAGTTCTTC. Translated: CASRPNRGQGNEQFF.

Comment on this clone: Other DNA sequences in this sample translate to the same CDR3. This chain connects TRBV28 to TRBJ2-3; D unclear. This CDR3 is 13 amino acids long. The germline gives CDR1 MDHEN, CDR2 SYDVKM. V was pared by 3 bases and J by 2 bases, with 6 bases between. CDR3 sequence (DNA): TGTGCCAGCAGTTTTCGATTCACAGATACGCAGTATTTT. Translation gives CASSFRFTDTQYF.

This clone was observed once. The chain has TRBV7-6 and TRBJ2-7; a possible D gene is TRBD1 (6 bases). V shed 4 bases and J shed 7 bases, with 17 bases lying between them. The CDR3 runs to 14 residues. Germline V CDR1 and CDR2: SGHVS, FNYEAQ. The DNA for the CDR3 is TGTGCCAGCAGCTCATGGGACACGTCGGGGGAGCAGTACTTC. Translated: CASSSWDTSGEQYF.

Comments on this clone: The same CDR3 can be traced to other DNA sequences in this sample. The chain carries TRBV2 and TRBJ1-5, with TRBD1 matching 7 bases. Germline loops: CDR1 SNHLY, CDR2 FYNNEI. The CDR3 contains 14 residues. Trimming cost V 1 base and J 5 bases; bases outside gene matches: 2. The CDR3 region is CASSEGQGYQPQHF. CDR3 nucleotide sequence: TGTGCCAGCAGTGAAGGACAGGGTTATCAGCCCCAGCATTTT.

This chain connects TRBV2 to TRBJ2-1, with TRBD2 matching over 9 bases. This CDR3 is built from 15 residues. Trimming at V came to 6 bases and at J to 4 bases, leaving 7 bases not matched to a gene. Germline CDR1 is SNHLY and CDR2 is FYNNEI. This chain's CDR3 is CASRVAGEGYNEQFF. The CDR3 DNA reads TGTGCCAGCAGGGTAGCGGGAGAGGGGTACAATGAGCAGTTCTTC.

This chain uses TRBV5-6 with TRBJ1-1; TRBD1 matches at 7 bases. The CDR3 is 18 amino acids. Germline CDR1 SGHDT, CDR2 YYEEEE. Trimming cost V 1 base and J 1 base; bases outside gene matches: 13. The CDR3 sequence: CASSLRGRTGEGNTEAFF. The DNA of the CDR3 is TGTGCCAGCAGCTTGAGAGGAAGGACAGGCGAGGGGAACACTGAAGCTTTCTTT.

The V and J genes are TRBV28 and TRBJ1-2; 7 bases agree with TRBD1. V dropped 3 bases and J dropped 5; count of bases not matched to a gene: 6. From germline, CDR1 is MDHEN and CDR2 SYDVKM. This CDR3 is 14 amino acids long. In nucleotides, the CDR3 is TGTGCCAGCAGTTTTTCCAGGACAGGTTATGGCTACACCTTC. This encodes CASSFSRTGYGYTF.